The clone carrying this T cell receptor (beta chain) was counted only a few times. The antigen is unknown. PCR primers comprised 60 Vbeta and 13 Jbeta primers. Only in-frame clones appear in the TCRdb table, and some are missing; sequencing was by immunoSEQ multiplex PCR. The sample has about 150,000 clones, 55% to 85% seen once. These data come from a study of cytomegalovirus exposure and HLA in healthy donors. Study overall: Out of a few hundred genotyped donors, about 80% belonged to the Caucasian-associated ancestry cluster. Whole-study results and caveats: Prediction of most subjects' HLA-A and HLA-B alleles by TCR beta sequences was reportedly accurate.

Between the trimmed V and J ends, which lost 6 bases and 6 bases, there was a span of 24 bases. The CDR3 runs 16 residues. Germline CDR1 and CDR2: SGHTA and FQGNSA. Sequencing was carried out using PBMCs. This sequence originates from a man in his forties or fifties in good health and CMV-seronegative. This chain connects TRBV7-2 to TRBJ2-7; D perhaps matches TRBD2 (6 bases). The CDR3 protein is CASRLGFGTHVSEQYF. CDR3 in DNA: TGTGCCAGCAGACTCGGGTTCGGGACTCATGTTTCCGAGCAGTACTTC. The full variable domain, rest sourced from reference TRBV7-2 and TRBJ2-7, is GAGVSQSPSNKVTEKGKDVELRCDPISGHTALYWYRQSLGQGLEFLIYFQGNSAPDKSGLPSDRFSAERTGGSVSTLTIQRTQQEDSAVYLCASRLGFGTHVSEQYFGPGTRLTVT.